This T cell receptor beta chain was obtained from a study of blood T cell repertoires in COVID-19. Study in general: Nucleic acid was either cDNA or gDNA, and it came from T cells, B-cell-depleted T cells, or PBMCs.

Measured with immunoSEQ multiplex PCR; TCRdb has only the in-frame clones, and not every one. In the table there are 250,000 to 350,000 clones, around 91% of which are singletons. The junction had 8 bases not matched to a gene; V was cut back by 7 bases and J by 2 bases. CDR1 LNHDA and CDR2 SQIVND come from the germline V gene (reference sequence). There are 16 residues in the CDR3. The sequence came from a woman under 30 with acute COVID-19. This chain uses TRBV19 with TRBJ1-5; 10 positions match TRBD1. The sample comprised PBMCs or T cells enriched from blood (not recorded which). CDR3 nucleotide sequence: TGTGCCAGTACCATCTCCGGGACAGGGGGCAATCAGCCCCAGCATTTT. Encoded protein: CASTISGTGGNQPQHF.